This TCR beta chain was sequenced in a study of cytomegalovirus exposure and HLA in healthy donors. With 60 Vbeta and 13 Jbeta primers, the PCR was carried out. Produced via immunoSEQ multiplex PCR; TCRdb's table is partial and in-frame only. The sample includes 200,000 or so clones, approximately 78% of them seen just once. The ends lost 5 bases at V and 3 bases at J; junction bases unmatched: 13. The CDR3 sequence is 18 residues long. Per the germline V gene, CDR1 is KGHSH and CDR2 is LQKENI. Overall study findings and caveats: Most of the TCR beta V segments (in an earlier analysis) were productive either about 87% or about 30% of the time.

This clone occurred a few times. The antigen is not known. The sample consisted of PBMCs. V usage is TRBV18 and J usage is TRBJ2-5, with TRBD2 matching over 12 bases. The sequence was obtained from a woman between 45 and 65 years old in good health and CMV-seropositive. Here the CDR3 DNA reads TGTGCCAGCTCAAAAGCTCTAGCGGGGGGGAGGTGGAAAGAGACCCAGTACTTC. Amino acid sequence: CASSKALAGGRWKETQYF.